The 2 T cell receptor beta chains presented below share a single source sample, sequenced in a study of beta chain features in type 1 diabetes. The study reverse transcribed the entire isolated RNA, so it sequenced expressed TCRB transcripts. TCRdb's table, derived via immunoSEQ multiplex PCR, lists solely in-frame clones and lacks some. This sample carries 130,000 to 150,000 clones, around 51% of them seen once, and the ten largest clones take 0.4% to 0.5%. The sequenced sample was Tregs from blood. The receptor set was obtained from a man younger than 35 in good health.

This chain links TRBV10-3 with TRBJ1-2, with D unclear. CDR1 and CDR2 from the germline V gene are ENHRY and SYGVKD. The CDR3 totals 15 residues. The V end was cut by 2 bases, the J end by 5 bases, with 15 bases between. CDR3 sequence: CAISEALGAFYGYTF. CDR3 bases: TGTGCCATCAGTGAGGCTCTGGGCGCTTTTTATGGCTACACCTTC.

The chain employs TRBV28 and TRBJ2-6; D uncertain. V gave up 4 bases and J gave up 0 bases, with 4 bases separating them. The length of the CDR3 is 14 residues. CDR1 and CDR2 (germline): MDHEN, SYDVKM. CDR3 region: CASSSLSGANVLTF. The CDR3 DNA is TGTGCCAGCAGTTCTCTCTCTGGGGCCAACGTCCTGACTTTC.